Given below is one T cell receptor beta chain in context. The antigen is unknown. Produced via immunoSEQ multiplex PCR; TCRdb's table is partial and in-frame only. The sample contains 50,000 to 75,000 clones, 87% of which appear only once. These data belong to a study of OX40 agonist ivuxolimab in advanced cancers. Study background: Treatment of patients was with ivuxolimab, an agonistic anti-OX40 (CD134) antibody.

Germline V gives CDR1 MDHEN, CDR2 SYDVKM. Trimming took 1 base from V and 7 from J, leaving 11 bases between them. This CDR3 is 13 amino acids long. Whole-study findings and limits: In general, CD8+ T cells held more expanded clones than CD4+ did, on average.

The sequence was collected from an adult with an advanced solid tumor such as melanoma, head and neck, liver or kidney cancer. The sample was CD4+ or CD8+ T cells sorted from blood, taken in a trial of the OX40 agonist ivuxolimab. This chain connects TRBV28 to TRBJ2-7; D is uncertain. CDR3 bases: TGTGCCAGCAGTTTATTACCTACGGAAGAGCAGTACTTC. Translated, it gives CASSLLPTEEQYF. The full variable domain, completed using reference TRBV28 and TRBJ2-7, is DVKVTQSSRYLVKRTGEKVFLECVQDMDHENMFWYRQDPGLGLRLIYFSYDVKMKEKGDIPEGYSVSREKKERFSLILESASTNQTSMYLCASSLLPTEEQYFGPGTRLTVT.